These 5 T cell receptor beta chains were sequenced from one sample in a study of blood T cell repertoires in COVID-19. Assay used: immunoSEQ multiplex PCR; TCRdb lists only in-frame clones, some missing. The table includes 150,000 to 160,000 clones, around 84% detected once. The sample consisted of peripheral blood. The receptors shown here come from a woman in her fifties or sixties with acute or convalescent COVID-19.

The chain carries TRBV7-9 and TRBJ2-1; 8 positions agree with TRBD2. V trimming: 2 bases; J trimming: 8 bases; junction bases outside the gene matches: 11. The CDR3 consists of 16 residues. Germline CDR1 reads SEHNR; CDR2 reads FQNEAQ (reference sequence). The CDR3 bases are TGTGCCAGCAGCTTAAGCTATCGGGCGGGGGGCGATGAGCAGTTCTTC. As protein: CASSLSYRAGGDEQFF.

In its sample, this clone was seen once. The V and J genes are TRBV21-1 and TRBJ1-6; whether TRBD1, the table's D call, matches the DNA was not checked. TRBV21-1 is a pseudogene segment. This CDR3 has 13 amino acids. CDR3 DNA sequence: TGTGCCAGCAGTAACAGGGGTGGCTCACCCCTCCACTTT. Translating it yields CASSNRGGSPLHF.

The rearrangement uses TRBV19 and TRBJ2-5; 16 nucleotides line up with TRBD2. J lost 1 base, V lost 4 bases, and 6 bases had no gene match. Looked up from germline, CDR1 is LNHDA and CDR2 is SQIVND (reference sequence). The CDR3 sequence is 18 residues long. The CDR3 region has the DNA TGTGCCAGTAGTAAGGGACTAGCGGGGGGGCCCTCCCAAGAGACCCAGTACTTC. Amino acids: CASSKGLAGGPSQETQYF.

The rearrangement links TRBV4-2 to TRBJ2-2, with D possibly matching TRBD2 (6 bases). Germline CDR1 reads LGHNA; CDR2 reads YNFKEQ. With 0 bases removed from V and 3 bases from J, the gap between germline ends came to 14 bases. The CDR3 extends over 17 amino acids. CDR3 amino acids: CASSQDLASEDTGELFF. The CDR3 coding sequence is TGTGCCAGCAGCCAAGACTTGGCTAGCGAGGACACCGGGGAGCTGTTTTTT.

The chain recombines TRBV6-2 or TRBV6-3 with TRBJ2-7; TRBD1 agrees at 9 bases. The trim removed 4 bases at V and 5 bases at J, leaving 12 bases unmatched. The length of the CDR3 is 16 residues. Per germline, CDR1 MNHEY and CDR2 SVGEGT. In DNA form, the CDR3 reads TGTGCCAGCAGTTCTCCCCTGGGACAGGGACCCGACGAGCAGTACTTC. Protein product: CASSSPLGQGPDEQYF.